The present TCR beta chain was sequenced within a study of OX40 agonist ivuxolimab in advanced cancers. The cohort excluded patients with autoimmune disease history or systemic immunosuppression. The study, taken as a whole, reports: Expansion of clones was among the lowest in partial responders at 0.1-3.0 mg/kg. Nonresponders, in some cases, also had low normalized T-cell clonal expansion.

Trimming took 4 bases from V and 11 from J; bases not matched to a gene: 18. Germline CDR1 is LGHNA and CDR2 is YNFKEQ. The CDR3 spans 19 residues. Of note for this clone: The antigen is not known.

The repertoire was sequenced with immunoSEQ multiplex PCR; TCRdb's copy has only in-frame clones and lacks some. This table has some 73,000 clones, approximately 90% appearing once. The V gene is TRBV4-2, the J gene TRBJ2-1, with 15 bases identical to TRBD2. Sequences were derived from CD4+ or CD8+ T cells sorted from blood, sampled in a trial of the OX40 agonist ivuxolimab. The clonotype comes from an adult with an advanced solid tumor such as melanoma, head and neck, liver or kidney cancer. This chain's CDR3 is CASSLGLAGGTTTFLKQFF. In DNA, the CDR3 is TGTGCCAGCAGCCTCGGACTAGCGGGAGGGACAACCACGTTCCTGAAGCAGTTCTTC.